One and the same sample provided the 9 T cell receptor beta chains below, sequenced in a study of T cell changes during pregnancy in multiple sclerosis. This table comes from immunoSEQ multiplex PCR, and its TCRdb copy is limited to in-frame clones, with some not included. Of 90,000 or so clones listed, around 90% are singletons. The sequencing used peripheral blood, collected in the first trimester of pregnancy. The receptors shown here come from a female donor with multiple sclerosis, enrolled in a pregnancy study.

J is TRBJ1-1 and V is TRBV7-8; TRBD1 might be the D (5 bases). The CDR3 loop spans 15 amino acids. Germline CDR1 SGHVS, CDR2 FQNEAQ. V was cut by 1 base and J by 3 bases, with 12 bases left in between. The chain's CDR3 is CASSLGYRSDTEAFF. CDR3 DNA: TGTGCCAGCAGCTTAGGATACAGGTCGGACACTGAAGCTTTCTTT.

The rearrangement links TRBV6-5 to TRBJ1-2, with 7 bases aligning to TRBD1. J lost 2 bases, V lost 2 bases, and 2 bases had no gene match. CDR1 is MNHEY and CDR2 is SVGAGI in the germline V gene. The CDR3 extends over 14 amino acids. Here the CDR3 DNA reads TGTGCCAGCAGTTACCTAGGGGGCAACTATGGCTACACCTTC. Its protein product is CASSYLGGNYGYTF.

V usage is TRBV2 and J usage is TRBJ1-2; D call uncertain. The CDR3 loop spans 11 amino acids. Germline CDR1 reads SNHLY; CDR2 reads FYNNEI. Deletions cut 10 bases from V and 8 bases from J, with 14 bases between. The CDR3 nucleotides read TGTGCCACCCGGGAGACCCAAGGCTACACCTTC. It is translated as CATRETQGYTF.

The J gene is TRBJ2-5, the V gene TRBV6-1; TRBD1 agrees at 8 bases. Germline V CDR1 and CDR2: MNHNS, SASEGT. J was trimmed by 5 bases and V by 3 bases; bases with no gene match: 5. The CDR3 runs 14 residues. In DNA form, the CDR3 reads TGTGCCAGCAGTGACTGGACAGGGAAGGAGACCCAGTACTTC. Protein sequence: CASSDWTGKETQYF.

The rearrangement links TRBV7-9 to TRBJ2-5; D is uncertain. Germline CDR1 and CDR2: SEHNR and FQNEAQ (reference sequence). Deletions cut 1 base from V and 0 bases from J, with 15 bases between. The CDR3 contains 17 residues. The CDR3 bases are TGTGCCAGCAGCTTAGTAGCTGGCTCCGCGTACCAAGAGACCCAGTACTTC. Protein product: CASSLVAGSAYQETQYF.

The rearrangement joins TRBV7-8 to TRBJ2-7; the D is unclear. Per the germline V gene, CDR1 is SGHVS and CDR2 is FQNEAQ. The CDR3 covers 14 residues. The V gene lost 5 bases and the J gene lost 3 bases, with 14 bases spanning the gap. The CDR3 bases are TGTGCCAGCAGCCATCTATTGGGCAGCTACGAGCAGTACTTC. It is translated as CASSHLLGSYEQYF.

This chain links TRBV12-5 with TRBJ1-1, with D possibly being TRBD1 (5 bases). The V end was cut by 2 bases, the J end by 5 bases, with 9 bases between. Germline CDR1 LGHNT, CDR2 FRNRAP. This CDR3 is 13 amino acids long. This chain's CDR3 is CASGLLRGTEAFF. The DNA for the CDR3 is TGTGCTAGTGGTTTGTTGCGGGGGACTGAAGCTTTCTTT.

The chain couples TRBV7-2 to TRBJ2-6; tentative D call: TRBD1 (5 bases). This CDR3 comprises 15 residues. The ends were cut back, 2 bases at V and 2 bases at J, with 7 bases in the middle. Germline V gene sequence: CDR1 SGHTA, CDR2 FQGNSA. The CDR3 coding sequence is TGTGCCAGCAGCTTAAAGGGGACTGGGGCCAACGTCCTGACTTTC. Amino acids: CASSLKGTGANVLTF.

The CDR3 region has the DNA TGTGCCAGCAGCTTAAATTCCCGCCAAGAGACCCAGTACTTC. Its translation is CASSLNSRQETQYF. The rearrangement links TRBV7-2 to TRBJ2-5; D gene uncertain. Looked up from germline, CDR1 is SGHTA and CDR2 is FQGNSA. The germline V and J ends were trimmed by 2 bases and 1 base, with 8 bases remaining between them. This CDR3 spans 14 amino acids.